The T cell receptor (beta chain) under discussion was sequenced for a study of glioma-infiltrating T cells. Study-wide context: WHO grade II oligodendrogliomas or astrocytomas, plus non-recurrent WHO grade IV glioblastomas, were sampled. Around 1 million peripheral T cells were targeted at about 4.5- to 11-fold coverage.

This clonotype was counted only a few times. Its antigen is unknown. Using RNA template, CDR3s of TCR alpha and beta were amplified with iRepertoire arm-PCR. MiXCR was run by TCRdb on the multiplex PCR reads, yielding one entry per CDR3 protein. Of about 400,000 distinct CDR3 sequences in the sample, approximately 42% were seen once. The study, taken as a whole, reports: A blood CDR3 motif signature was depleted in highly divergent patients. Only very few CDR3 sequences appeared in both tissue and blood.

This receptor was obtained from a human donor with low-grade glioma or glioblastoma, undergoing nonglioma brain surgery, or in good health (not recorded which). The sequencing sample was made of glioma tissue, nonneoplastic brain tissue, or PBMCs (not recorded which).

The CDR3 sequence is CASRAGIQTTDTQYF. The CDR3 nucleotides are TGTGCCAGCAGGGCCGGGATCCAGACCACAGATACGCAGTATTTT. This rearrangement joins TRBV2 to TRBJ2-3; the D gene is possibly TRBD2 (5 bases). The CDR3 has 15 amino acids. Per germline, CDR1 SNHLY and CDR2 FYNNEI. Trimming cost V 6 bases and J 2 bases, with 15 bases left between them. Full variable domain (rest looked up from reference TRBV2 and TRBJ2-3): EPEVTQTPSHQVTQMGQEVILRCVPISNHLYFYWYRQILGQKVEFLVSFYNNEISEKSEIFDDQFSVERPDGSNFTLKIRSTKLEDSAMYFCASRAGIQTTDTQYFGPGTRLTVL.